The 31 T cell receptor beta chains below were found in one sample sequenced in a study of CD8+CD57+ T cells in acquired aplastic anemia. In patients chosen for sequencing, flow cytometry had shown CD8+CD57+ cell expansion. TCR beta VDJ combinations and CDR3 sequences were profiled from genomic DNA. TCRdb reprocessed the reads with MiXCR, giving one entry per CDR3 protein. The sample lists 50,000 to 65,000 distinct CDR3 sequences, just over 55% occurring once. The sequencing input was sorted CD4+, CD8+, or CD8+CD57+ T cells (not recorded which) from PBMCs. These receptors were taken from a human donor with aplastic anemia.

This clonotype showed up just a few times. The CDR3 ends on some other residue instead of the conserved phenylalanine or tryptophan, so this is likely a read error. The chain carries TRBV25-1 and TRBJ1-5; 8 bases line up with TRBD1. The V gene's germline CDR1 is MGHDK and CDR2 SYGVNS. This CDR3 is built from 15 residues. The CDR3 loop reads CAGSGGTGSNQPQHS. As DNA, the CDR3 is TGTGCCGGCAGTGGAGGGACAGGATCCAATCAGCCCCAGCATTCT.

The chain employs TRBV2 and TRBJ2-7; D may be TRBD2 (5 bases). The CDR3 totals 15 residues. The V gene's germline CDR1 is SNHLY and CDR2 FYNNEI. V shed 6 bases and J shed 2 bases, with 17 bases lying between them. CDR3 sequence (DNA): TGTGCCAGCAGAGAGGGATCCCCTCCAGCCTACGAGCAGTACTTC. It is translated as CASREGSPPAYEQYF.

This clonotype was seen at least ten times. This chain connects TRBV5-4 to TRBJ1-6, with 7 bases identical to TRBD1. Losses at the gene ends were 0 bases for V and 10 bases for J; bases not matched to a gene: 4. Germline lookup yields CDR1 SGHNT and CDR2 YYREEE (reference sequence). This CDR3 is 14 amino acids long. This chain's CDR3 is CASSLEDRRSPLHF. The CDR3 DNA sequence: TGTGCCAGCAGCTTGGAGGACAGGCGGTCACCCCTCCACTTT.

The CDR3 nucleotides read TGTGCCAGCATGGGAGCGAGCACCGGGGAATTGTTTTTT. Its translation: CASMGASTGELFF. The chain couples TRBV2 to TRBJ2-2; D perhaps matches TRBD2 (5 bases). Trimming removed 7 bases at V and 15 bases at J, with 21 bases between. The CDR3 has 13 amino acids. The germline V gene encodes CDR1 SNHLY and CDR2 FYNNEI.

The rearrangement joins TRBV29-1 to TRBJ2-3; 8 nucleotides align to TRBD1. Per germline, CDR1 SQVTM and CDR2 ANQGSEA. CDR3 length: 14 amino acids. Trimming removed 1 base from V and 4 bases from J; junction bases left unmatched: 4. The CDR3 coding sequence is TGCAGCGTTGAAGGGCAGGGGGCTCCAGATACGCAGTATTTT. Its translation is CSVEGQGAPDTQYF.

The chain uses TRBV19 and TRBJ1-1; the D is unclear. The CDR3 runs 12 residues. Germline V gene data show CDR1 as LNHDA and CDR2 as SQIVND (reference sequence). The V gene lost 5 bases and the J gene lost 3 bases, with 7 bases spanning the gap. The DNA of the CDR3 is TGTGCCAGTAGTGAGCGCTACACTGAAGCTTTCTTT. As protein: CASSERYTEAFF.

This clonotype was counted a few times. The V call is TRBV25-1, the J call TRBJ2-3, with D perhaps TRBD1 or TRBD2 (6 bases each). CDR1 and CDR2 from the germline V gene are MGHDK and SYGVNS. V dropped 1 base and J dropped 3 bases, with 11 bases sitting between them. CDR3 size: 15 residues. The CDR3 DNA reads TGTGCCAGCAGTGAATGGGGGGCGCGGACAGATACGCAGTATTTT. This codes for CASSEWGARTDTQYF.

This chain connects TRBV19 to TRBJ1-2; no reliable D call. CDR1 is LNHDA and CDR2 is SQIVND in the germline V gene (reference sequence). The CDR3 extends over 17 amino acids. Trimming shortened V by 4 bases and J by 0 bases, and 18 bases separated the two germline ends. The chain's CDR3 is CASSRGRGYRANYGYTF. CDR3 coding DNA: TGTGCCAGTAGTAGAGGGCGAGGCTACCGAGCTAACTATGGCTACACCTTC.

Comments on this clonotype: Lacking the conserved final phenylalanine or tryptophan, this CDR3 likely reflects a read error. The genes are TRBV20-1 and TRBJ2-5; D is possibly TRBD2 (6 bases). CDR3 size: 12 residues. The V end was cut by 3 bases, the J end by 5 bases, with 10 bases between. CDR1 and CDR2 (germline): DFQATT, SNEGSKA (reference sequence). CDR3 sequence reads: CSASSGRETQYS. The DNA of the CDR3 is TGCAGTGCTAGCTCGGGGAGGGAGACCCAGTACTCC.

The V and J genes are TRBV7-8 and TRBJ2-7; D might be TRBD2 (6 bases). The CDR3 consists of 16 residues. Germline lookup yields CDR1 SGHVS and CDR2 FQNEAQ. Trimming removed 5 bases at V and 6 bases at J, with 23 bases between. CDR3 in DNA: TGTGCCAGCAGCCTTACTCCCGGGAGTCCCTCTCGCGAGCAGTACTTC. It translates to CASSLTPGSPSREQYF.

This chain connects TRBV10-2 to TRBJ2-1; 9 positions agree with TRBD2. J lost 15 bases, V lost 6 bases, and 6 bases had no gene match. There are 11 residues in the CDR3. Germline CDR1 and CDR2: WSHSY and SAAADI. The CDR3 protein is CASRDLAGTFF. The CDR3 nucleotides read TGCGCCAGCAGAGATCTAGCGGGGACGTTCTTC.

This clonotype turned up a few times. The chain employs TRBV15 and TRBJ1-6; TRBD1 matches at 7 bases. Germline V gene lookup returns CDR1 LNHNV and CDR2 YYDKDF (reference sequence). Trimming took 6 bases from V and 5 from J; bases not matched to a gene: 4. The length of the CDR3 is 14 residues. This CDR3 is CATREDRNNSPLHF. CDR3 in DNA: TGTGCCACCAGGGAGGACAGGAATAATTCACCCCTCCACTTT.

Note on this clonotype: Relative to the germline gene, one junction end is altered; a read error may explain this. The CDR3 DNA sequence: TGCGGCGTCGGGGACGGGTACGAGCAGTACTTC. Amino acid sequence: CGVGDGYEQYF. The chain has TRBV29-1 and TRBJ2-7, with D perhaps TRBD1 or TRBD2 (5 bases each). In germline, CDR1 is SQVTM, CDR2 ANQGSEA. This CDR3 region has 11 residues.

This clonotype occurred many times. This chain links TRBV11-2 with TRBJ2-1; D is unresolved. CDR3 length: 13 amino acids. Germline V lookup: CDR1 SGHAT, CDR2 FQNNGV. Trimming shortened V by 3 bases and J by 7 bases, and 10 bases separated the two germline ends. CDR3 amino acids: CASSLFESNEQFF. DNA of the CDR3: TGTGCCAGCAGCTTGTTTGAATCGAATGAGCAGTTCTTC.

This chain connects TRBV5-1 to TRBJ1-5; D unresolved. The CDR3 runs to 14 residues. Germline V lookup: CDR1 SGHRS, CDR2 YFSETQ. Trimming took off 0 bases at V and 4 bases at J, with 8 bases between the two ends. CDR3 in DNA: TGCGCCAGCAGCTTGGTAGGCGGAAATCAGCCCCAGCATTTT. The encoded protein is CASSLVGGNQPQHF.

The rearrangement uses TRBV9 and TRBJ1-2; D is possibly TRBD1 (6 bases). Trimming shortened V by 0 bases and J by 3 bases, and 6 bases separated the two germline ends. The CDR3 has 13 residues. Germline CDR1 SGDLS, CDR2 YYNGEE. The CDR3 coding sequence is TGTGCCAGCAGCGTAGACAGGGACTATGGCTACACCTTC. As protein: CASSVDRDYGYTF.

This clonotype is medium-sized (0.01 to 0.1%). The chain employs TRBV29-1 and TRBJ2-1; the D call may be TRBD1 or TRBD2 (6 bases each). The CDR3 consists of 14 residues. Looked up from germline, CDR1 is SQVTM and CDR2 is ANQGSEA. V was shortened by 7 bases and J by 5 bases, with 18 bases between the two germline ends. The CDR3 loop reads CSGGRSGVNNEQFF. The CDR3 DNA is TGCAGCGGGGGGCGGTCGGGGGTGAACAATGAGCAGTTCTTC.

This clonotype was recorded at least ten times. The chain is built from TRBV9 and TRBJ1-1; a possible D gene is TRBD1 (5 bases). Trimming took 0 bases from V and 1 from J, leaving 7 bases between them. Germline CDR1 and CDR2: SGDLS and YYNGEE. The CDR3 runs to 14 residues. CDR3 bases: TGTGCCAGCAGCGTAGAGCAGGGGAACACTGAAGCTTTCTTT. It yields the protein CASSVEQGNTEAFF.

The sample holds one count of this clonotype. The chain uses TRBV6-1 and TRBJ2-7, with no clear D. The CDR3 is 11 amino acids. Germline-derived CDR1 and CDR2 are MNHNS and SASEGT. The V gene lost 5 bases and the J gene lost 3 bases, with 5 bases spanning the gap. CDR3 region: CASSISYEQYF. In DNA form, the CDR3 reads TGTGCCAGCAGTATCAGCTACGAGCAGTACTTC.

This chain uses TRBV24-1 with TRBJ2-5; 9 nucleotides agree with TRBD1. This CDR3 has 17 amino acids. J gave up 0 bases and V 4 bases, and 8 bases lay outside the gene matches. The V gene's germline CDR1 is KGHDR and CDR2 SFDVKD. The DNA of the CDR3 is TGTGCCACCAGTGACAATAACAGGGGGCAGTACCAAGAGACCCAGTACTTC. Its protein product is CATSDNNRGQYQETQYF.

This clonotype was counted a few times. The CDR3 DNA reads as TGTGCCAGCAGCCAAGTAGGGGGCACTGAAGCTTTCTTT. Translating it yields CASSQVGGTEAFF. The chain is built from TRBV14 and TRBJ1-1; D perhaps matches TRBD1 (6 bases). Germline V gives CDR1 SGHDN, CDR2 FVKESK. The V gene lost 1 base and the J gene lost 4 bases, with 7 bases spanning the gap. The CDR3 is 13 amino acids.

To note about this clonotype: Mismatch with germline at one junction end may stem from a read error. The rearrangement uses TRBV19 and TRBJ1-1; D is uncertain. This CDR3 region has 13 residues. Germline V CDR1 and CDR2: LNHDA, SQIVND (reference sequence). The CDR3 bases are TGTGCCAGTAGTGCCACGGAGAACACTGGAGCTTTCTTT. Its translation: CASSATENTGAFF.

This clonotype has just a few counts. The chain employs TRBV15 and TRBJ1-2; D ambiguous. The CDR3 runs to 16 residues. The ends were cut back, 3 bases at V and 2 bases at J, with 16 bases in the middle. Germline-derived CDR1 and CDR2 are LNHNV and YYDKDF (reference sequence). This CDR3 is CATSRVGSPENYGYTF. The DNA for the CDR3 is TGTGCCACCAGCAGGGTAGGTTCACCGGAGAACTATGGCTACACCTTC.

This clonotype came up many times. V usage is TRBV9 and J usage is TRBJ2-6; D is unclear. CDR1 and CDR2 from the germline V gene are SGDLS and YYNGEE. The CDR3 runs 15 residues. The V gene lost 0 bases and the J gene lost 0 bases, with 4 bases spanning the gap. The CDR3 DNA is TGTGCCAGCAGCGTAGGATTCTCTGGGGCCAACGTCCTGACTTTC. Amino acids: CASSVGFSGANVLTF. Combining the CDR3 with reference TRBV9 and TRBJ2-6 gives the whole variable domain DSGVTQTPKHLITATGQRVTLRCSPRSGDLSVYWYQQSLDQGLQFLIQYYNGEERAKGNILERFSAQQFPDLHSELNLSSLELGDSALYFCASSVGFSGANVLTFGAGSRLTVL.

This chain links TRBV25-1 with TRBJ2-5; D gene ambiguous. V gave up 1 base and J gave up 3 bases, with 12 bases separating them. CDR3 length: 15 amino acids. Germline assignment: CDR1 MGHDK and CDR2 SYGVNS. The CDR3 coding sequence is TGTGCCAGCAGTGAATTAGAATTCGCCAAAGAGACCCAGTACTTC. This sequence encodes CASSELEFAKETQYF.

The chain links TRBV7-9 to TRBJ1-4; D gene ambiguous. The germline V gene encodes CDR1 SEHNR and CDR2 FQNEAQ (reference sequence). The V gene lost 2 bases and the J gene lost 8 bases, with 15 bases spanning the gap. The CDR3 is 15 residues long. As DNA, the CDR3 is TGTGCCAGCAGCTTACCCGGGATCGCTGGGGAAAAACTGTTTTTT. This codes for CASSLPGIAGEKLFF.

The chain joins TRBV10-3 to TRBJ1-2; 7 bases align to TRBD1. This CDR3 contains 12 residues. The V gene's germline CDR1 is ENHRY and CDR2 SYGVKD. V dropped 6 bases and J dropped 6; count of bases not matched to a gene: 4. CDR3 sequence: CAIRGQSDGYTF. The DNA for the CDR3 is TGTGCCATCAGGGGACAGTCTGATGGCTACACCTTC.

In regard to this clonotype: The CDR3 ends on some other residue instead of the conserved phenylalanine or tryptophan, so this is likely a read error. The V call is TRBV5-1, the J call TRBJ2-7, with D perhaps given as TRBD1 or TRBD2 (5 bases each). Germline values: CDR1 SGHRS, CDR2 YFSETQ. V lost 0 bases and J 6 bases, leaving 16 bases between the germline ends. This CDR3 comprises 15 residues. The CDR3 nucleotides are TGCGCCAGCAGCTTGGGGGACGAATTGAGTGCCGAGCAGTACCTC. As protein: CASSLGDELSAEQYL.

There are many counts of this clonotype. The chain uses TRBV7-3 and TRBJ2-3, with D possibly called TRBD1 or TRBD2 (5 bases each). Between the trimmed V and J ends, which lost 5 bases and 2 bases, there was a span of 14 bases. From germline, CDR1 is SGHTA and CDR2 FQGTGA. This CDR3 has 15 residues. The CDR3 sequence is CASSPGTRDTDTQYF. CDR3 in DNA: TGTGCCAGCAGCCCGGGGACGAGAGACACAGATACGCAGTATTTT.

The chain uses TRBV20-1 and TRBJ1-2; D ambiguous. CDR1 and CDR2 (germline): DFQATT, SNEGSKA (reference sequence). Trimming took off 5 bases at V and 3 bases at J, with 10 bases between the two ends. The CDR3 extends over 12 amino acids. CDR3 DNA: TGCAGTGCTCTTCTGGAGGACTATGGCTACACCTTC. This codes for CSALLEDYGYTF.

On this clonotype: The final CDR3 position lacks the conserved phenylalanine or tryptophan, pointing to a likely read error. The limits of the CDR3 on the DNA are not certain, so only TCRdb's listed CDR3 is given. The chain employs TRBV28 and TRBJ2-7; the table gives TRBD2 as D, unverified against the DNA. Both ends counted, the CDR3 spans 13 residues. CDR1 and CDR2 from the germline V gene are MDHEN and SYDVKM. The CDR3 region is CASSLTSGRVEYS.